This T cell receptor beta chain was recorded in a study of cytomegalovirus exposure and HLA in healthy donors. At the level of the study: Caucasian-associated ancestry cluster membership applied to about 83% of around 400 genotyped donors.

Study-level results: TCR beta sequences reportedly predicted most subjects' HLA-A and HLA-B alleles accurately. The study flagged around 150 TCR beta chains as cytomegalovirus-associated. As a later analysis revealed, the rate of TCR association differed by HLA locus, with DRB1 most and HLA-C fewest.

The PCR made use of 60 Vbeta and 13 Jbeta primers. Profiling relied on immunoSEQ multiplex PCR, and the TCRdb table lists in-frame clones only, not all of them. The sample has 150,000 to 200,000 clones, roughly 85% seen once; the top ten hold about 2%. The germline V gene has CDR1 MDHEN and CDR2 SYDVKM. With 5 bases clipped from V and 0 bases from J, the junction kept 17 bases outside the gene matches. This CDR3 has 20 residues. With respect to this clone: Its antigen is unidentified.

The source is a woman aged 50 to 65 in good health and CMV-seronegative. This rearrangement joins TRBV28 to TRBJ2-1; 9 nucleotides line up with TRBD2. Sequencing was done on a sample of PBMCs. The CDR3 DNA reads TGTGCCAGCAGTCCAACTTTGGGAGCGGGAGGTACGGGCTCCTACAATGAGCAGTTCTTC. Translated: CASSPTLGAGGTGSYNEQFF.